Below, 8 T cell receptor beta chains from the same sample are listed, as sequenced in a study of T cell changes during pregnancy in multiple sclerosis. TCRdb's copy holds only in-frame clones and misses some; the assay was immunoSEQ multiplex PCR. The sample lists roughly 52,000 clones, 85% to 95% occurring once. The sample consisted of CD4+ T cells from peripheral blood mononuclear cells, taken in the third trimester of pregnancy. The receptors stem from a female donor with multiple sclerosis, enrolled in a pregnancy study.

This chain connects TRBV5-6 to TRBJ2-5; tentative D call: TRBD1 (6 bases). CDR3 length equals 14 residues. V was cut by 4 bases and J by 3 bases, with 13 bases left in between. Germline CDR1 SGHDT, CDR2 YYEEEE. CDR3 in DNA: TGTGCCAGCAGCCTACTTCGGACAGAAGAGACCCAGTACTTC. Protein sequence: CASSLLRTEETQYF.

The rearrangement joins TRBV5-4 to TRBJ2-5; D might be TRBD1 (6 bases). Trimming removed 1 base at V and 3 bases at J, with 7 bases between. CDR1 and CDR2 (germline): SGHNT, YYREEE (reference sequence). The CDR3 has 13 residues. The chain's CDR3 is CASSLTGKETQYF. The CDR3 DNA follows: TGTGCCAGCAGCTTGACAGGGAAAGAGACCCAGTACTTC. Complete variable domain (other parts from reference TRBV5-4 and TRBJ2-5): ETGVTQSPTHLIKTRGQQVTLRCSSQSGHNTVSWYQQALGQGPQFIFQYYREEENGRGNFPPRFSGLQFPNYSSELNVNALELDDSALYLCASSLTGKETQYFGPGTRLLVL.

V usage is TRBV4-2 and J usage is TRBJ1-3, with TRBD1 matching 10 bases. V gave up 0 bases and J gave up 2 bases; unmatched junction bases: 16. The CDR3 has 21 residues. In germline, CDR1 is LGHNA, CDR2 YNFKEQ. The CDR3 nucleotides are TGTGCCAGCAGCCAAGAACGGTTCGGACAGGGGGTCCTGCAGGCTGGAAACACCATATATTTT. Translated: CASSQERFGQGVLQAGNTIYF.

The rearrangement uses TRBV5-4 and TRBJ2-7; 9 positions agree with TRBD2. Germline V CDR1 and CDR2: SGHNT, YYREEE (reference sequence). The CDR3 is 15 residues long. J was trimmed by 5 bases and V by 5 bases; bases with no gene match: 11. This chain's CDR3 is CASSFGREGHHEQYF. The CDR3 DNA follows: TGTGCCAGCAGTTTCGGGCGGGAGGGCCACCACGAGCAGTACTTC. The full variable domain, completed using reference TRBV5-4 and TRBJ2-7, is ETGVTQSPTHLIKTRGQQVTLRCSSQSGHNTVSWYQQALGQGPQFIFQYYREEENGRGNFPPRFSGLQFPNYSSELNVNALELDDSALYLCASSFGREGHHEQYFGPGTRLTVT.

This clone was observed a few times. The chain carries TRBV2 and TRBJ2-1; 9 nucleotides line up with TRBD2. Looked up from germline, CDR1 is SNHLY and CDR2 is FYNNEI. The J segment lost 5 bases and the V segment lost 1 base, leaving 6 bases of the junction unmatched. The CDR3 runs 16 residues. CDR3 nucleotide sequence: TGTGCCAGCAGTGAAGGATGGCTAGCGGGAAACAATGAGCAGTTCTTC. Amino acid sequence: CASSEGWLAGNNEQFF.

This chain uses TRBV6-5 with TRBJ1-5, with TRBD1 matching 7 bases. V dropped 8 bases and J dropped 1; count of bases not matched to a gene: 8. The CDR3 consists of 15 residues. Germline CDR1 is MNHEY and CDR2 is SVGAGI. CDR3 loop: CASRQGLESNQPQHF. CDR3 bases: TGTGCCAGCCGACAGGGACTCGAGAGCAATCAGCCCCAGCATTTT.

V gene TRBV28 combines with J gene TRBJ1-3, with TRBD1 as a possible D gene (6 bases). Trimming took 7 bases from V and 11 from J, leaving 21 bases between them. The CDR3 length is 14 residues. CDR1 is MDHEN, CDR2 SYDVKM, per germline. CDR3 protein: CASTDPGTPFAIYF. The CDR3 bases are TGTGCCAGCACCGACCCCGGGACACCGTTCGCCATATATTTT.

The chain couples TRBV28 to TRBJ2-5, with 13 positions matching TRBD2. The CDR3 loop spans 17 amino acids. V lost 6 bases to trimming and J lost 2 bases; unmatched junction nucleotides: 9. CDR1 and CDR2 (germline): MDHEN, SYDVKM. CDR3 in DNA: TGTGCCAGCAGCACAGGGACTAGCGGGGATACTCAAGAGACCCAGTACTTC. It specifies CASSTGTSGDTQETQYF. Filled out from reference TRBV28 and TRBJ2-5, the complete variable domain reads DVKVTQSSRYLVKRTGEKVFLECVQDMDHENMFWYRQDPGLGLRLIYFSYDVKMKEKGDIPEGYSVSREKKERFSLILESASTNQTSMYLCASSTGTSGDTQETQYFGPGTRLLVL.